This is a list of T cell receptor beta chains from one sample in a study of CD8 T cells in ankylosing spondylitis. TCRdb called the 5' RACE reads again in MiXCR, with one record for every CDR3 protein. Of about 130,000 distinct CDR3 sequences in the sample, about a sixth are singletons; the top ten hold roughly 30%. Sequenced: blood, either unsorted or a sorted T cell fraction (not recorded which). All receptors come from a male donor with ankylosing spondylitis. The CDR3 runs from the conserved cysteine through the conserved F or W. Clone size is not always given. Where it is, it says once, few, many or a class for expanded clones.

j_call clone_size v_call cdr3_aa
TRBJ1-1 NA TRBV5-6 CASSSPRGWNTEAFF
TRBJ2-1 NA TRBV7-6 CASSLTGGPYNEQFF
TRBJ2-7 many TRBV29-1 CSVGARSFDEQYF
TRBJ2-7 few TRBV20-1 CSAVLAGASYEQYF
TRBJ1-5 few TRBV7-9 CASRSGSNQPQHF
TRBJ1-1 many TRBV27 CASGRLNTEAFF
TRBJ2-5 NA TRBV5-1 CASSLTTGGIQETQYF
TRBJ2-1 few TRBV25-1 CASSEPGLAGINEQFF
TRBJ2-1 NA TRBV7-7 CASSLGTSGSGQFF
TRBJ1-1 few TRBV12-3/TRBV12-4 CASSLTGGNTEAFF
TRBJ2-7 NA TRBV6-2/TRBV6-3 CASRTYSGVYEQYF
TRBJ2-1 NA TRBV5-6 CASSPSGSPLSDEQFF
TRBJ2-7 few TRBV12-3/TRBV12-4 CASSFLGSNEQYF
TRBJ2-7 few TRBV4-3 CASSQERLGYEQYF
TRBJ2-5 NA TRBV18 CASSLADRLYQETQYF
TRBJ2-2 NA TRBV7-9 CASSLVGANTGELFF
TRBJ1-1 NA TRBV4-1 CASSQQQGYTEAFF
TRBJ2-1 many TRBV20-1 CSARALIRDSSYNEQFF
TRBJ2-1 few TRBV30 CAWRDTSRNEQFF
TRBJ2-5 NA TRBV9 CASSPGLLHKETQYF
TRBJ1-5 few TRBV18 CASSRTGQVDQPQHF
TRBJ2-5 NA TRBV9 CASTGPGQETQYF
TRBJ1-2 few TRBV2 CASSESKDLKSRGYTF
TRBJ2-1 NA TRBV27 CASRTLAGGPGEQFF
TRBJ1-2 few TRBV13 CASSLGATGSNGYTF
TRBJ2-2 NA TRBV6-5 CASSYFGGRFGELFF
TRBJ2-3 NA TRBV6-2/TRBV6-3 CASSALATDTQYF
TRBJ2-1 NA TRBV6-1 CASSMTSGSNEQFF
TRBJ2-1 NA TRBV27 CASSFLAGKNEQFF
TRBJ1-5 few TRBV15 CATSHPPRQPQHF
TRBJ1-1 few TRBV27 CASSDNLNTEAFF
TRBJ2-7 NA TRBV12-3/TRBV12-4 CASSRTRDSGYEQYF
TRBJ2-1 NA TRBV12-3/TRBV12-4 CASRLWGDYNEQFF
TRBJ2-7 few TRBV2 CASSGHEQYF
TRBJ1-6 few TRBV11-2 CASSEGQLKNSPLHF
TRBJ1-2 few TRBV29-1 CSAEGGTNYGYTF
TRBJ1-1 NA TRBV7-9 CASSVRTGANTEAFF
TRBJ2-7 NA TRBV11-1 CASSSLILTADRTSGPYEQYF